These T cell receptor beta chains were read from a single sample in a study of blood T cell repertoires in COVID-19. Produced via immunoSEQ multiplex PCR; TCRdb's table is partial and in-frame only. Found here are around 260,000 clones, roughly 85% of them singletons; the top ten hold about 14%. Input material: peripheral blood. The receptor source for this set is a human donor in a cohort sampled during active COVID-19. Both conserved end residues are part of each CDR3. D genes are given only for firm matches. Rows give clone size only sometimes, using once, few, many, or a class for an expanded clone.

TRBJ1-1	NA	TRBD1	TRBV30	CAWSTHRGNTEAFF	TGTGCCTGGAGTACCCACAGGGGGAACACTGAAGCTTTCTTT
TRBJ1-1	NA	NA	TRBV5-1	CASRRDNTEAFF	TGCGCCAGCCGACGGGACAATACTGAAGCTTTCTTT
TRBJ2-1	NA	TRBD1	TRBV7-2	CASSLVALWRDREYNEQFF	TGTGCCAGCAGCTTAGTGGCCCTCTGGCGGGACAGGGAATACAATGAGCAGTTCTTC
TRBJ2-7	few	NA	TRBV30	CAWSPFNGEQYF	TGTGCCTGGAGTCCCTTCAACGGGGAGCAGTACTTC
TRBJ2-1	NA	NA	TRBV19	CASSPPAAYNEQFF	TGTGCCAGTAGTCCCCCAGCGGCCTACAATGAGCAGTTCTTC
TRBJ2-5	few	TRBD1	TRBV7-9	CASSPTGGETQYF	TGTGCCAGCAGCCCGACAGGGGGTGAGACCCAGTACTTC
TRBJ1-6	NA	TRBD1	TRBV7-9	CASKASGTVNSPLHF	TGTGCCAGCAAAGCTTCCGGGACAGTCAATTCACCCCTCCACTTT
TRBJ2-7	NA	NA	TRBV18	CASSKDSRVARNNEQYF	TGTGCCAGCTCAAAGGACAGTAGAGTTGCCCGCAACAACGAGCAGTACTTC
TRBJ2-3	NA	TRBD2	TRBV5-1	CASSLRTSGNADTQYF	TGCGCCAGCAGCTTGAGGACTAGCGGGAATGCAGATACGCAGTATTTT
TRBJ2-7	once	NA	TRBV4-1	CASSQDSRAGTTYEQYF	TGCGCCAGCAGCCAAGACTCGCGGGCGGGAACCACCTACGAGCAGTACTTC
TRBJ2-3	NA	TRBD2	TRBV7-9	CASSLTAGTTDTQYF	TGTGCCAGCAGCTTAACAGCGGGAACCACAGATACGCAGTATTTT
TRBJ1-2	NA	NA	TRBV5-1	CASSLSNVLNYGYTF	TGCGCCAGCAGCCTATCAAATGTTCTCAACTATGGCTACACCTTC
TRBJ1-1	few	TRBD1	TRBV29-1	CSVDGGQGMNTEAFF	TGCAGCGTTGATGGGGGACAGGGGATGAACACTGAAGCTTTCTTT